The present T cell receptor beta chain was sequenced within a study of identical twins. Findings and limits, study-wide: Out-of-frame TCR alpha sharing observed in monozygotic twins exceeded model estimates. Weaker excess twin sharing was observed in beta out-of-frame sequences.

The cDNA had a unique molecular identifier and a template-switch universal primer site. TCRdb passed the 5' RACE reads through MiXCR, listing each CDR3 protein once. The data hold 1.5 million to 2 million distinct CDR3 sequences, with about 32% observed a single time. V trimming: 5 bases; J trimming: 5 bases; junction bases outside the gene matches: 9. Germline V gene lookup returns CDR1 SGHTA and CDR2 FQGNSA. The CDR3 has 15 residues. This clonotype has a handful of counts. Its antigen is still unknown. The gene calls are TRBV7-2 and TRBJ2-3; 8 bases align to TRBD1. The sequence came from a newborn girl in good health. Sequencing was done on a sample of cord blood. CDR3 sequence reads: CASSPFQGARDTQYF. In DNA form, the CDR3 reads TGTGCCAGCAGCCCATTTCAGGGGGCCAGAGATACGCAGTATTTT.